The present entry profiles one T cell receptor (beta chain) with its context. Together with a sample-barcoded 5' primer, a J-beta primer mix was included in a second PCR lasting about 6 to 12 cycles. TCRdb re-derived calls from the 5' RACE reads in MiXCR, one entry per CDR3 protein. The sample records around 1,000,000 distinct CDR3 sequences, roughly a quarter being singletons. These data belong to a study of blood T cells in healthy people across ages. Trimming left V 0 bases short and J 5 bases short, with 14 bases between. The CDR3 length is 15 residues. Germline V gene data show CDR1 as SGDLS and CDR2 as YYNGEE. A further study also used this sample, focusing on T cells of mothers and their children. In that study: With unrelated pairs as the comparison, related mother-child pairs had a slightly higher overlap that was not significant.

The chain couples TRBV9 to TRBJ1-2, with D perhaps TRBD1 (6 bases). This clonotype originated in a girl aged 2-10 years in good health. The sample was blood. The CDR3 protein is CASSVVPGAVYGYTF. Written as DNA, the CDR3 is TGTGCCAGCAGCGTAGTACCGGGGGCGGTTTATGGCTACACCTTC.